This TCR beta chain stems from a study of blood T cell repertoires in COVID-19. Some clones are missing from TCRdb's copy, which holds only in-frame ones; the method was immunoSEQ multiplex PCR. The repertoire holds 250,000 to 400,000 clones, around nine tenths seen once, with 4.5% to 5.5% in the top ten. This clone was observed a few times. The sample comprised PBMCs or T cells enriched from blood (not recorded which). The sequence derives from a man aged 55 to 70 who had recovered from COVID-19.

In nucleotides, the CDR3 is TGTGCCAGCTCACGCGCGACAGGGGCCCAAGAGACCCAGTACTTC. It is translated as CASSRATGAQETQYF. The chain recombines TRBV18 with TRBJ2-5; 8 bases match TRBD1. This CDR3 has 15 residues. Germline V gives CDR1 KGHSH, CDR2 LQKENI. V was pared by 4 bases and J by 1 base, with 5 bases of the junction left unmatched.